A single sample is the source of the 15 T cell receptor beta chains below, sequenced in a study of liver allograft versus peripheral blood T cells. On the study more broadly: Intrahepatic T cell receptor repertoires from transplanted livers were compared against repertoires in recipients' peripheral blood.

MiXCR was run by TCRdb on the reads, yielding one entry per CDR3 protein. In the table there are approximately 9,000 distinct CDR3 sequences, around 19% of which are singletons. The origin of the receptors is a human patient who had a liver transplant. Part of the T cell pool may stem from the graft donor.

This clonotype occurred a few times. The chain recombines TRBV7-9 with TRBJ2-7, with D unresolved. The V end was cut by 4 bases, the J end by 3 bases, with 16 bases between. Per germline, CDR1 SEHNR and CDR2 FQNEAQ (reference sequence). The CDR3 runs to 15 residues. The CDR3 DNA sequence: TGTGCCAGCAGCTCCCCAGACAAGGGCGACTACGAGCAGTACTTC. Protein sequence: CASSSPDKGDYEQYF.

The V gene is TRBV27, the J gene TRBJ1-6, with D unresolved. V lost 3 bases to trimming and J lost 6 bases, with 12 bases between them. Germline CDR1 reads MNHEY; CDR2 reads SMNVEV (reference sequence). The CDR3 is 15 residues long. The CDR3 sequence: CASSFKEWINSPLHF. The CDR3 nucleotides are TGTGCCAGCAGTTTCAAGGAATGGATTAATTCACCCCTCCACTTT.

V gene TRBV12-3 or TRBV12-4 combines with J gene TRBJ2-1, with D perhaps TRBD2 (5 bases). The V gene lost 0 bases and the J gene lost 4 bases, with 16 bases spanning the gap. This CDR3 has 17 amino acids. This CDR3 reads CASSLARGGLAYNEQFF. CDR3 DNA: TGTGCCAGCAGTTTAGCGCGTGGCGGGCTGGCGTACAATGAGCAGTTCTTC.

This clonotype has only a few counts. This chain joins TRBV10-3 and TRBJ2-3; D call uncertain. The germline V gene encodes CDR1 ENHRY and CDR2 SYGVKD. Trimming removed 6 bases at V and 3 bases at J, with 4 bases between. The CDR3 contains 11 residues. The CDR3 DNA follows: TGTGCCATCAGCAGTACAGATACGCAGTATTTT. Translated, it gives CAISSTDTQYF.

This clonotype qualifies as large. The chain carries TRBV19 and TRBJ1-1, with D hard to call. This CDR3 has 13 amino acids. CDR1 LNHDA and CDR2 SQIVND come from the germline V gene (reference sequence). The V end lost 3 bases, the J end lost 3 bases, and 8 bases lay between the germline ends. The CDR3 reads CASSIAMDTEAFF. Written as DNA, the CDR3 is TGTGCCAGTAGTATCGCGATGGACACTGAAGCTTTCTTT.

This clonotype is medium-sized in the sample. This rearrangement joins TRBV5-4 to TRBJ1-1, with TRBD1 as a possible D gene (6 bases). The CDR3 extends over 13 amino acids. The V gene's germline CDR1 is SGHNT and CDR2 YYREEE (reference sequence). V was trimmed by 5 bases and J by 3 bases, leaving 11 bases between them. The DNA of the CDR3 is TGTGCCAGCAGACCCTCAGGGGACACTGAAGCTTTCTTT. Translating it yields CASRPSGDTEAFF. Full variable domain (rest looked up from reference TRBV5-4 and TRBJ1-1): ETGVTQSPTHLIKTRGQQVTLRCSSQSGHNTVSWYQQALGQGPQFIFQYYREEENGRGNFPPRFSGLQFPNYSSELNVNALELDDSALYLCASRPSGDTEAFFGQGTRLTVV.

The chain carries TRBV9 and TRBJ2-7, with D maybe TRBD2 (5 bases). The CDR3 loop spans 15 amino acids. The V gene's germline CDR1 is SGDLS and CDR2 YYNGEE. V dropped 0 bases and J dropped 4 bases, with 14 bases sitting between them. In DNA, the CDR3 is TGTGCCAGCAGCGTAGAAGTGGGAGCACTTTACGAGCAGTACTTC. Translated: CASSVEVGALYEQYF.

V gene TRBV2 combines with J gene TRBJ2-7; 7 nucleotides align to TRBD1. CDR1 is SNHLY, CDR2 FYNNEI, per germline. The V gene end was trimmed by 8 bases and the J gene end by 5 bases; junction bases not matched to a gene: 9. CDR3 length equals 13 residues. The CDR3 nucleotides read TGTGCCAGCCAGGGACAGCAGAACAACGAGCAGTACTTC. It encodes CASQGQQNNEQYF.

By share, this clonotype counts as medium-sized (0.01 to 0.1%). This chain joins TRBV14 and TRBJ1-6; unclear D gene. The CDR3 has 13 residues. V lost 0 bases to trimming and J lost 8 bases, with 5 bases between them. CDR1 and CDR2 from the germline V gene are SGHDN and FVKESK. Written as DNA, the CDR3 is TGTGCCAGCAGCCAAGAACCTTATTCACCCCTCCACTTT. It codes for CASSQEPYSPLHF.

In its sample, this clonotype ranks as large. The CDR3 DNA is TGTGCCAGCAGTTTAGGAGGTGGGGCGATCACTGAAGCTTTCTTT. It specifies CASSLGGGAITEAFF. The chain links TRBV27 to TRBJ1-1, with D perhaps matching TRBD1 (5 bases). Trimming cost V 2 bases and J 4 bases, with 14 bases left between them. The CDR3 is 15 amino acids. The V gene's germline CDR1 is MNHEY and CDR2 SMNVEV (reference sequence).

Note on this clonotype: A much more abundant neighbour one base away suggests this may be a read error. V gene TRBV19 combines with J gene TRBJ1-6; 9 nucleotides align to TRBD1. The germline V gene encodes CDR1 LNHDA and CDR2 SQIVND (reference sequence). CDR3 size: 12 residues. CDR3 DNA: TGTGCCATAGGACAGGGGAATTCATCCCTCCACTTT. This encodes CAIGQGNSSLHF. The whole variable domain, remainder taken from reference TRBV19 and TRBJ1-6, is DGGITQSPKYLFRKEGQNVTLSCEQNLNHDAMYWYRQDPGQGLRLIYYSQIVNDFQKGDIAEGYSVSREKKESFPLTVTSAQKNPTAFYLCAIGQGNSSLHFGNGTRLTVT.

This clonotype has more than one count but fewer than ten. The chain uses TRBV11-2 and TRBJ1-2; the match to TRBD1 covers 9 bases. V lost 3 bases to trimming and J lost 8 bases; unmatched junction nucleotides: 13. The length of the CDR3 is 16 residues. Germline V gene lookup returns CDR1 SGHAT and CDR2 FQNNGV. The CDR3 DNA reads TGTGCCAGCAGCTTCTTTCCTTTACAGGGGGCTGGGGGCTACACCTTC. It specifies CASSFFPLQGAGGYTF. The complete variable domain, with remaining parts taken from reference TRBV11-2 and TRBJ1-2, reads EAGVAQSPRYKIIEKRQSVAFWCNPISGHATLYWYQQILGQGPKLLIQFQNNGVVDDSQLPKDRFSAERLKGVDSTLKIQPAKLEDSAVYLCASSFFPLQGAGGYTFGSGTRLTVV.

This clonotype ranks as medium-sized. This chain's CDR3 is CASSLRTPNYEQYF. The CDR3, as DNA: TGTGCCAGCAGCCTTCGGACACCGAACTACGAGCAGTACTTC. The chain links TRBV6-1 to TRBJ2-7, with D perhaps TRBD1 (5 bases). The CDR3 is 14 residues long. Germline loops: CDR1 MNHNS, CDR2 SASEGT. The germline V and J ends were trimmed by 6 bases and 3 bases, with 15 bases remaining between them.

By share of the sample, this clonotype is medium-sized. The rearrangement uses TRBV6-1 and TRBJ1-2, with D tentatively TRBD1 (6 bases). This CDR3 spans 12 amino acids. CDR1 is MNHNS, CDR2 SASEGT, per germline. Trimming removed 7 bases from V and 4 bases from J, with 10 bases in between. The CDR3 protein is CASKTGAYGYTF. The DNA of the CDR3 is TGTGCCAGCAAGACAGGTGCCTATGGCTACACCTTC.

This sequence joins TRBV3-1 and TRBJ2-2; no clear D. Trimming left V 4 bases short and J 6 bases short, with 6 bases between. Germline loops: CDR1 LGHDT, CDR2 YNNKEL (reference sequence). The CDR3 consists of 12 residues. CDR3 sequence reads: CASSLRAGELFF. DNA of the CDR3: TGTGCCAGCAGCCTTCGCGCCGGGGAGCTGTTTTTT.